This T cell receptor beta chain was obtained from a study of shared clonotypes between healthy human individuals. Study-level points and caveats: Investigators expected sequencing depth to affect clonotype sharing among donors.

A word on this clone: Its cognate antigen is unknown.

TCRdb's copy holds only in-frame clones and misses some; the assay was immunoSEQ multiplex PCR. The data hold roughly 2,500,000 clones, with approximately 93% observed a single time. Recent acute infections and vaccinations were absent in the healthy HIV-negative adult donors. Only Caucasian adults living in Nashville, Tennessee made up the donor group. Into CD45RA+ naive and CD45RA-negative memory subsets, the CD4+ cells were split. The V and J ends lost 5 bases and 5 bases, in that order; junction bases with no gene match: 8. There are 15 residues in the CDR3. CDR1 is MNHEY and CDR2 is SVGAGI in the germline V gene.

The TCR comes from a man younger than 30 in good health. Some clones in this sample may be carry-over from other donors' samples. Sequencing was done on a sample of naive CD4+ T cells from PBMCs. Subset indicated: CD45RA+ positively selected. The rearrangement links TRBV6-5 to TRBJ1-1; the match to TRBD1 covers 10 bases. DNA of the CDR3: TGTGCCAGCAGTCCAATGACAGGGGGCAAGACTGAAGCTTTCTTT. This sequence encodes CASSPMTGGKTEAFF.